Listed here are 7 T cell receptor beta chains from one sample, sequenced in a study of T cells in localized non-small cell lung cancer. Profiling relied on immunoSEQ multiplex PCR, and the TCRdb table lists in-frame clones only, not all of them. The repertoire holds over 45,000 clones, roughly 90% seen once, with roughly a fifth in the top ten. The sample here was peripheral blood, taken before any cancer treatment. The receptors were sampled from a man between 40 and 75 years old with stage I squamous cell lung carcinoma.

The chain employs TRBV4-3 and TRBJ1-2; unclear D gene. Germline lookup yields CDR1 LGHNA and CDR2 YSLEER. The CDR3 contains 13 residues. The V end was cut by 0 bases, the J end by 4 bases, with 6 bases between. DNA of the CDR3: TGCGCCAGCAGCCAAGATCGTTTCTATGGCTACACCTTC. It yields the protein CASSQDRFYGYTF.

V gene TRBV9 combines with J gene TRBJ2-5; TRBD2 matches at 14 bases. The CDR3 consists of 17 residues. Trimming cost V 3 bases and J 2 bases; bases outside gene matches: 6. Germline loops: CDR1 SGDLS, CDR2 YYNGEE. The DNA of the CDR3 is TGTGCCAGCAGCGCCGGGACTAGCGGGAGCTGGCAAGAGACCCAGTACTTC. The encoded protein is CASSAGTSGSWQETQYF.

The rearrangement uses TRBV19 and TRBJ2-3, with 7 bases matching TRBD2. The ends lost 0 bases at V and 5 bases at J; junction bases unmatched: 8. The CDR3 is made up of 16 amino acids. CDR1 is LNHDA, CDR2 SQIVND, per germline (reference sequence). Here the CDR3 DNA reads TGTGCCAGTAGTATAGATCGGGCGGGAGCCCAAGATACGCAGTATTTT. Residues: CASSIDRAGAQDTQYF.

The chain combines TRBV6-6 with TRBJ2-3; 13 bases line up with TRBD2. After removal of 6 bases from V and 5 bases from J, the junction contained 5 bases not matched to a gene. Looked up from germline, CDR1 is MNHNY and CDR2 is SVGAGI (reference sequence). The CDR3 spans 15 residues. CDR3 coding DNA: TGTGCCAGCAGACGGACTAGCGGGAGTCAAGATACGCAGTATTTT. As protein: CASRRTSGSQDTQYF.

Only a few counts were recorded for this clone. The chain employs TRBV10-3 and TRBJ2-7; possibly TRBD1 or TRBD2 for D (5 bases each). Per germline, CDR1 ENHRY and CDR2 SYGVKD. The CDR3 totals 13 residues. V was trimmed by 8 bases and J by 2 bases, leaving 13 bases between them. CDR3 nucleotide sequence: TGTGCCATCGGGACGGACACCACCTACGAGCAGTACTTC. This translates into CAIGTDTTYEQYF.

The V and J genes are TRBV28 and TRBJ1-5; possible D gene TRBD1, 6 bases. Germline V CDR1 and CDR2: MDHEN, SYDVKM. The CDR3 spans 15 residues. Trimming stripped 7 bases from V and 2 bases from J, with 15 bases between. Here the CDR3 reads CASIGVGGGNQPQHF. DNA for the CDR3: TGTGCCAGCATCGGGGTAGGGGGGGGCAATCAGCCCCAGCATTTT.

This clone came up once. The chain has TRBV6-1 and TRBJ2-7; possibly TRBD1 for D (5 bases). The V end was cut by 6 bases, the J end by 6 bases, with 12 bases between. The CDR3 runs 12 residues. Germline V gives CDR1 MNHNS, CDR2 SASEGT. This CDR3 reads CASSSQGFEQYF. For the CDR3, the DNA is TGTGCCAGCAGCTCCCAGGGTTTCGAGCAGTACTTC.